Listed here are 26 T cell receptor beta chains from one sample, sequenced in a study of control samples from healthy donors and cancer patients. Clones were sequenced by immunoSEQ multiplex PCR, and TCRdb holds only the in-frame ones, with some missing. The sample includes 100,000 to 150,000 clones, 80% to 95% of them seen just once. The sequenced sample consisted of blood. These receptors all come from a man aged 35 to 55 in good health.

The chain has TRBV2 and TRBJ2-5, with 7 bases aligning to TRBD1. From germline, CDR1 is SNHLY and CDR2 FYNNEI. CDR3 size: 13 residues. The trim removed 9 bases at V and 5 bases at J, leaving 9 bases unmatched. CDR3 residues: CASQTGTRETQYF. CDR3 DNA: TGTGCCAGTCAGACAGGGACGAGGGAGACCCAGTACTTC.

V and J are TRBV3-1 (or the pseudogene TRBV3-2) and TRBJ2-5; tentative D call: TRBD2 (5 bases). Trimming removed 8 bases at V and 5 bases at J, with 21 bases between. The length of the CDR3 is 15 residues. CDR1 is LGHDT, CDR2 YNNKEL, per germline (reference sequence). The CDR3 nucleotides read TGTGCCAGCGGAGCCACCCAAACTAGGGTGGAGACCCAGTACTTC. Protein product: CASGATQTRVETQYF.

The chain uses TRBV24-1 and TRBJ2-5; the D gene could be TRBD1 or TRBD2 (5 bases each). Germline assignment: CDR1 KGHDR and CDR2 SFDVKD. With 4 bases removed from V and 2 bases from J, the gap between germline ends came to 16 bases. This CDR3 contains 16 residues. Here the CDR3 reads CATSEPGASFQETQYF. Here the CDR3 DNA reads TGTGCCACCAGTGAACCCGGGGCTAGCTTTCAAGAGACCCAGTACTTC.

The chain couples TRBV27 to TRBJ2-7; 7 nucleotides align to TRBD1. The CDR3 runs to 16 residues. Germline CDR1 and CDR2: MNHEY and SMNVEV (reference sequence). V lost 1 base and J lost 6; bases outside the gene matches: 12. Here the CDR3 reads CASSLFGVRGPGEQYF. As DNA, the CDR3 is TGTGCCAGCAGTTTATTTGGGGTTAGGGGGCCGGGCGAGCAGTACTTC.

This chain connects TRBV6-1 to TRBJ1-1; tentatively, D is TRBD1 (5 bases). The germline gives CDR1 MNHNS, CDR2 SASEGT. The V end lost 2 bases, the J end lost 0 bases, and 7 bases lay between the germline ends. The CDR3 spans 14 residues. CDR3 residues: CASSEWGLNTEAFF. The CDR3 region has the DNA TGTGCCAGCAGTGAATGGGGCCTGAACACTGAAGCTTTCTTT.

The chain uses TRBV6-4 and TRBJ2-3; 7 nucleotides agree with TRBD1. Germline V gene sequence: CDR1 MRHNA, CDR2 SNTAGT. The CDR3 totals 14 residues. J gave up 1 base and V 5 bases, and 3 bases lay outside the gene matches. CDR3: CASSLGQGTDTQYF. For the CDR3, the DNA is TGTGCCAGCAGTCTTGGACAGGGCACAGATACGCAGTATTTT.

Here the CDR3 reads CASSPQRGGAETQYF. CDR3 coding DNA: TGTGCCAGCAGTCCTCAGAGGGGAGGGGCCGAGACCCAGTACTTC. The rearrangement joins TRBV5-4 to TRBJ2-5; the match to TRBD2 covers 7 bases. The CDR3 runs 15 residues. Germline loops: CDR1 SGHNT, CDR2 YYREEE (reference sequence). The V segment lost 5 bases and the J segment 5 bases; nucleotides outside the gene matches: 12.

V usage is TRBV9 and J usage is TRBJ1-3; tentatively, D is TRBD1 (5 bases). Germline loops: CDR1 SGDLS, CDR2 YYNGEE. Trimming pared 0 bases from V and 4 bases from J, leaving 11 bases between. The CDR3 sequence is 15 residues long. The CDR3 protein is CASSVAGFEGNTIYF. The CDR3 nucleotides read TGTGCCAGCAGCGTAGCAGGGTTCGAGGGAAACACCATATATTTT.

This chain links TRBV24-1 with TRBJ1-5; no reliable D call. This CDR3 contains 16 residues. Trimming removed 4 bases from V and 3 bases from J, with 15 bases in between. Germline V gene lookup returns CDR1 KGHDR and CDR2 SFDVKD. CDR3 residues: CATSDPRTDDNQPQHF. The CDR3 bases are TGTGCCACCAGTGACCCGAGGACGGACGACAATCAGCCCCAGCATTTT.

The rearrangement links TRBV4-1 to TRBJ1-1; D is perhaps TRBD1 (5 bases). Germline V gene sequence: CDR1 MGHRA, CDR2 YSYEKL. The CDR3 consists of 13 residues. V lost 2 bases, J lost 10 bases, and 14 bases lay in between. The CDR3 DNA sequence: TGCGCCAGCAGCCAACGGGGTGGGAGGGGAGCTTTCTTT. Translating it yields CASSQRGGRGAFF.

The chain links TRBV5-1 to TRBJ2-7; D is possibly TRBD2 (6 bases). CDR1 and CDR2 (germline): SGHRS, YFSETQ. V lost 4 bases to trimming and J lost 0 bases, with 17 bases between them. The CDR3 has 16 amino acids. The CDR3 spells CASSPGGAGSSYEQYF. The CDR3 region has the DNA TGCGCCAGCAGCCCAGGTGGAGCGGGTAGCTCCTACGAGCAGTACTTC.

This chain links TRBV19 with TRBJ1-2; weak D call: TRBD1 (5 bases). The V end was cut by 5 bases, the J end by 5 bases, with 15 bases between. The germline gives CDR1 LNHDA, CDR2 SQIVND (reference sequence). This CDR3 comprises 14 residues. The CDR3 sequence is CASSVPGGAYGYTF. CDR3 coding DNA: TGTGCCAGTAGTGTGCCTGGAGGGGCTTATGGCTACACCTTC. The entire variable domain, with the rest obtained from reference TRBV19 and TRBJ1-2, is as follows: DGGITQSPKYLFRKEGQNVTLSCEQNLNHDAMYWYRQDPGQGLRLIYYSQIVNDFQKGDIAEGYSVSREKKESFPLTVTSAQKNPTAFYLCASSVPGGAYGYTFGSGTRLTVV.

This chain uses TRBV10-3 with TRBJ1-2, with a possible D match to TRBD1 (5 bases). The CDR3 contains 13 residues. Trimming left V 3 bases short and J 4 bases short, with 9 bases between. CDR1 ENHRY and CDR2 SYGVKD come from the germline V gene. The CDR3 coding sequence is TGTGCCATCAGTGACGGGACGGTCTATGGCTACACCTTC. Translated: CAISDGTVYGYTF.

The V gene is TRBV28, the J gene TRBJ2-7; 7 positions match TRBD1. Germline CDR1 reads MDHEN; CDR2 reads SYDVKM. V was pared by 6 bases and J by 4 bases, with 3 bases of the junction left unmatched. CDR3 length: 12 amino acids. CDR3 in DNA: TGTGCCAGCAGAGCGACAGGGTACGAGCAGTACTTC. Protein sequence: CASRATGYEQYF.

This chain uses TRBV18 with TRBJ1-1; D is undetermined. V gave up 4 bases and J gave up 1 base, with 4 bases separating them. This CDR3 contains 12 residues. CDR1 is KGHSH and CDR2 is LQKENI in the germline V gene. CDR3 residues: CASSLKNTEAFF. As DNA, the CDR3 is TGTGCCAGCTCACTAAAGAACACTGAAGCTTTCTTT.

This clone was counted between two and nine times. This rearrangement joins TRBV10-3 to TRBJ1-5, with TRBD1 as a possible D gene (6 bases). Germline lookup yields CDR1 ENHRY and CDR2 SYGVKD. Trimming removed 9 bases from V and 5 bases from J, with 14 bases in between. CDR3 length: 13 amino acids. CDR3 loop: CAISQGEDQPQHF. The CDR3, as DNA: TGTGCCATATCACAGGGCGAGGATCAGCCCCAGCATTTT.

This chain uses TRBV10-3 with TRBJ2-1; D remains unclear. The CDR3 runs 13 residues. Germline assignment: CDR1 ENHRY and CDR2 SYGVKD. Trimming took off 5 bases at V and 4 bases at J, with 9 bases between the two ends. CDR3 sequence: CAISTSPYNEQFF. The CDR3 DNA follows: TGTGCCATCAGTACGTCCCCGTACAATGAGCAGTTCTTC.

The J gene is TRBJ1-2, the V gene TRBV2, with 7 bases matching TRBD1. Germline lookup yields CDR1 SNHLY and CDR2 FYNNEI. This CDR3 has 14 residues. Trimming removed 6 bases from V and 5 bases from J; junction bases left unmatched: 9. The CDR3 here is CASRPGQLKYGYTF. DNA of the CDR3: TGTGCCAGCAGACCGGGACAGCTTAAATATGGCTACACCTTC.

The V gene is TRBV3-1 (or the pseudogene TRBV3-2), the J gene TRBJ1-2; D call uncertain. Trimming cost V 1 base and J 5 bases, with 8 bases left between them. Per germline, CDR1 LGHDT and CDR2 YNNKEL (reference sequence). The CDR3 length is 13 residues. CDR3 nucleotides: TGTGCCAGCAGCCAAGTGGGGTCGTATGGCTACACCTTC. This gives the protein CASSQVGSYGYTF.

The J gene is TRBJ1-3, the V gene TRBV7-8; the D is unclear. Trimming left V 2 bases short and J 0 bases short, with 11 bases between. Per the germline V gene, CDR1 is SGHVS and CDR2 is FQNEAQ. The CDR3 runs 16 residues. Written as DNA, the CDR3 is TGTGCCAGCAGCTTATCGGGCATACTCTCTGGAAACACCATATATTTT. Translated: CASSLSGILSGNTIYF. The full variable domain, rest sourced from reference TRBV7-8 and TRBJ1-3, is GAGVSQSPRYKVAKRGQDVALRCDPISGHVSLFWYQQALGQGPEFLTYFQNEAQLDKSGLPSDRFFAERPEGSVSTLKIQRTQQEDSAVYLCASSLSGILSGNTIYFGEGSWLTVV.

V is TRBV5-1 and J is TRBJ2-7; 8 bases match TRBD1. J was trimmed by 2 bases and V by 3 bases; bases with no gene match: 4. This CDR3 comprises 14 residues. CDR1 is SGHRS, CDR2 YFSETQ, per germline. The CDR3 DNA follows: TGCGCCAGCAGCTCGACAGGGGAGGCCTACGAGCAGTACTTC. Translation gives CASSSTGEAYEQYF.

V usage is TRBV29-1 and J usage is TRBJ1-4, with a possible D match to TRBD1 (6 bases). The CDR3 runs to 16 residues. V was cut by 5 bases and J by 7 bases, with 23 bases left in between. Germline CDR1 reads SQVTM; CDR2 reads ANQGSEA. CDR3 region: CSVLFYGGGISEKLFF. The DNA of the CDR3 is TGCAGCGTTTTATTCTACGGGGGGGGCATTTCTGAAAAACTGTTTTTT.

V gene TRBV18 combines with J gene TRBJ2-3, with TRBD2 matching over 11 bases. V was pared by 6 bases and J by 2 bases, with 7 bases of the junction left unmatched. Germline V gives CDR1 KGHSH, CDR2 LQKENI. The CDR3 runs 16 residues. CDR3 bases: TGTGCCAGCTCCCCGAGGACTAGCGGGCCCACAGATACGCAGTATTTT. Residues: CASSPRTSGPTDTQYF.

This clone was observed once. Its ends do not fully match the called genes, so a read error is possible. The chain employs TRBV12-3 or TRBV12-4 and TRBJ1-5; D uncertain. The CDR3 is 13 residues long. CDR3 sequence reads: CASGPSEMGPRDF. The CDR3, as DNA: TGTGCCAGCGGTCCAAGTGAGATGGGTCCTCGGGATTTT.

The V gene is TRBV9, the J gene TRBJ2-3, with D perhaps TRBD1 (6 bases). CDR1 and CDR2 from the germline V gene are SGDLS and YYNGEE. The CDR3 has 15 amino acids. V lost 4 bases and J lost 2, with 14 bases in between. The CDR3 loop is CASSSRDTYTDTQYF. The CDR3 region has the DNA TGTGCCAGCAGCTCCCGGGACACCTACACAGATACGCAGTATTTT.

A few counts support this clone. The J gene is TRBJ1-4, the V gene TRBV5-1; D is perhaps TRBD1 (6 bases). Per germline, CDR1 SGHRS and CDR2 YFSETQ. Trimming took 4 bases from V and 4 from J, leaving 14 bases between them. The CDR3 consists of 15 residues. CDR3: CASSQGQSLNEKLFF. The DNA of the CDR3 is TGCGCCAGCAGCCAAGGACAGAGCCTTAATGAAAAACTGTTTTTT.